This T cell receptor beta chain appears in the sequencing data of a study of T cells in Graves' hyperthyroidism and ophthalmopathy. RNA transcripts gave rise to amplified TCR beta CDR3 regions. With the HTBI primer set, the TCR CDR3 went through a first round of RT-PCR. TCRdb fed the multiplex PCR reads into MiXCR, producing one record per CDR3 protein. The sample shows about 840,000 distinct CDR3 sequences, around 39% of them seen only once. Researchers defined stable Graves' hyperthyroidism as no ophthalmopathy progression within 18 months. Newly diagnosed hyperthyroidism, duration under 2 months, in patients aged 18 to 65. The PBMCs studied were ones that came from about 10 ml fresh peripheral blood. The junction had 6 bases not matched to a gene; V was cut back by 6 bases and J by 1 base. The CDR3 extends over 13 amino acids. CDR1 is DFQATT, CDR2 SNEGSKA, per germline (reference sequence). Study outcomes and limitations: Ophthalmopathy was identified by the model a median about six months ahead of onset.

This clonotype came up many times. Its antigen is not known. The specimen sequenced was blood. The receptor's source is a young man with Graves' hyperthyroidism. The chain uses TRBV20-1 and TRBJ2-7; 7 nucleotides match TRBD1. For the CDR3, the DNA is TGCAGTGCGTCGGACAGGCCGTCCTACGAGCAGTACTTC. Amino acids: CSASDRPSYEQYF.